This T cell receptor (beta chain) was retrieved from a study of blood T cell repertoires in COVID-19. Study overall: Acute and convalescent COVID-19 samples came from the United States, Italy and Spain. The analysed material was cDNA or gDNA that came from T cells, B-cell-depleted T cells, or PBMCs.

V gave up 5 bases and J gave up 6 bases; unmatched junction bases: 4. The CDR3 runs to 15 residues. CDR1 SNHLY and CDR2 FYNNEI come from the germline V gene. Under the authors' procedure: The assay estimated nucleated cells by amplifying reference gene primers. Method: immunoSEQ multiplex PCR; TCRdb's copy keeps in-frame clones and lacks some. V, J and clone size were drawn from that table, and D and trimming were deduced from the DNA. This sample carries roughly 51,000 clones, 87% of them seen once, and the ten largest clones take approximately 5.9%. The origin of this receptor is a man aged 50 to 60 with active COVID-19. The chain recombines TRBV2 with TRBJ2-3, with 14 bases identical to TRBD2. The sequenced material came from peripheral blood. CDR3: CASSPWTSGGDTQYF. CDR3 sequence (DNA): TGTGCCAGCAGTCCGTGGACTAGCGGGGGGGATACGCAGTATTTT.